This paragraph reports one TCR beta chain. The antigen remains unidentified. This entry comes from a study of persistence of HIV-infected CD4 T cells. Whole-study context: A couple of participants gave one leukapheresis sample; others gave up to about 180 mL blood repeatedly.

Sequencing used immunoSEQ version 4 in survey mode. Sequencing used immunoSEQ multiplex PCR; TCRdb keeps in-frame clones, though not all of them. The table has tens of thousands of clones, about 88% seen once; the top ten hold approximately 0.5%. The CDR3 totals 15 residues. V shed 3 bases and J shed 0 bases, with 12 bases lying between them. CDR1 LGHDT and CDR2 YNNKEL come from the germline V gene (reference sequence). This nonspecific control used anti-CD3/anti-CD28 bead stimulation of CD4+ T cells. CD4+ T cells upregulating both CD40 ligand and CD69 were sorted as responding cells. This clonotype was sampled from an adult woman with HIV who was CMV-seropositive. The chain employs TRBV3-1 (or the pseudogene TRBV3-2) and TRBJ2-7, with no clear D. This sample comprised CD4+ T cells sorted from PBMCs after approximately 20-hour stimulation, obtained from a patient who received antiretroviral therapy. The CDR3 DNA is TGTGCCAGCAGCCACAGTCCTATTAACTCCTACGAGCAGTACTTC. It translates to CASSHSPINSYEQYF.